Listed below are T cell receptor beta chains from one sample, sequenced in a study of low-dose radiotherapy and immunotherapy resistance in tumors. TCRdb ran MiXCR on the reads and lists one entry per CDR3 protein. Of 70,000 to 95,000 distinct CDR3 sequences listed, about 18% are singletons. The input for sequencing was PBMCs, taken before treatment. These receptors all come from a male donor with prostate cancer. The CDR3 runs from the conserved cysteine through the conserved F or W. A D gene is named only where the DNA matches it firmly.

v_gene	d_gene	j_gene	CDR3aa
TRBV23-1	NA	TRBJ1-3	CASSQPQGQISGNTIYF
TRBV20-1	TRBD1	TRBJ2-5	CSAQITGDGETQYF
TRBV5-1	TRBD1	TRBJ2-7	CASNPGDRYYEQYF
TRBV4-1	NA	TRBJ1-2	CASSQVGRARGYGYTF
TRBV6-2/TRBV6-3	NA	TRBJ1-3	CASSYSLEAGNTIYF
TRBV7-9	TRBD1	TRBJ1-2	CASSLVDRVGYGYTF
TRBV12-3/TRBV12-4	TRBD2	TRBJ2-1	CASSLRLADSYNEQFF
TRBV7-8	NA	TRBJ1-5	CASSPRTSFDQPQHF
TRBV5-5	NA	TRBJ2-1	CASSPFRGHNEQFF
TRBV9	NA	TRBJ2-3	CASSVSGSTDTQYF
TRBV10-2	TRBD1	TRBJ2-5	CASSADRGRFQYF
TRBV2	NA	TRBJ1-4	CASRRSEKLFF
TRBV11-2	NA	TRBJ1-1	CASTQLLRDALDWAEAFF
TRBV6-5	TRBD1	TRBJ2-2	CASSPRKGAGTGELFF
TRBV15	TRBD2	TRBJ2-5	CATSRSREGLGTQYF
TRBV19	NA	TRBJ1-5	CASSIGVGRNQPQHF
TRBV5-1	NA	TRBJ2-5	CASSFGQGGVQETQYF
TRBV11-1	NA	TRBJ2-7	CASSSSPPDEQYF
TRBV7-9	NA	TRBJ1-2	CASSLSGPNYGYTF
TRBV5-1	NA	TRBJ2-5	CASSLEGGRETQYF